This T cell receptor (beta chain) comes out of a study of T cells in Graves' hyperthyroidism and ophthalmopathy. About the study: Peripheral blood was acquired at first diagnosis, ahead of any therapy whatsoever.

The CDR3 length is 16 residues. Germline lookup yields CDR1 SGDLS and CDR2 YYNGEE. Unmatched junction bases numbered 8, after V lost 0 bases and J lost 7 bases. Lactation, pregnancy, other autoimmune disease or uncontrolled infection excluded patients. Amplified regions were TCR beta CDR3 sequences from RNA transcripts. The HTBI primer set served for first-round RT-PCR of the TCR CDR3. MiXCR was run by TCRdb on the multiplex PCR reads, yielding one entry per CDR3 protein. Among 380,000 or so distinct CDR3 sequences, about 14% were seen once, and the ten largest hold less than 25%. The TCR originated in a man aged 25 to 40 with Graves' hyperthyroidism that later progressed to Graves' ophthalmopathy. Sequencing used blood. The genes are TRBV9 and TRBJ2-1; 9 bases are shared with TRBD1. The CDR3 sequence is CASSVASQGARNEQFF. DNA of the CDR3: TGTGCCAGCAGCGTAGCGTCACAGGGGGCGCGGAATGAGCAGTTCTTC.